A single sample gave rise to the 24 T cell receptor beta chains below, sequenced in a study of cytotoxic CD8 clonotypes in ibrutinib-treated CLL. TCRdb's copy holds only in-frame clones and misses some; the assay was immunoSEQ multiplex PCR. The sample yields around 300,000 clones, 80% seen once. The sequenced sample was PBMCs, obtained before ibrutinib treatment. The source of these receptors is a human donor with chronic lymphocytic leukemia.

This clone has only a few counts. V and J are TRBV10-3 and TRBJ2-1; TRBD1 matches at 9 bases. The CDR3 is 14 residues long. CDR1 is ENHRY, CDR2 SYGVKD, per germline. V was pared by 8 bases and J by 3 bases, with 5 bases of the junction left unmatched. The CDR3 loop reads CAIAWDRDYNEQFF. The DNA of the CDR3 is TGTGCCATCGCTTGGGACAGGGACTACAATGAGCAGTTCTTC.

Written as DNA, the CDR3 is TGTGCCAGCAGTGACAGGACAGACCCGCAAGAGACCCAGTACTTC. Encoded protein: CASSDRTDPQETQYF. V and J are TRBV25-1 and TRBJ2-5; the D gene is possibly TRBD1 (6 bases). CDR3 length equals 15 residues. Per the germline V gene, CDR1 is MGHDK and CDR2 is SYGVNS. Trimming shortened V by 3 bases and J by 2 bases, and 13 bases separated the two germline ends.

V is TRBV7-9 and J is TRBJ1-1; a possible D gene is TRBD1 (5 bases). Trimming shortened V by 5 bases and J by 1 base, and 8 bases separated the two germline ends. CDR1 and CDR2 from the germline V gene are SEHNR and FQNEAQ (reference sequence). The CDR3 has 13 amino acids. The DNA of the CDR3 is TGTGCCAGCAGCGCGGGACCGAACACTGAAGCTTTCTTT. Translating gives CASSAGPNTEAFF.

The V and J genes are TRBV27 and TRBJ2-7; D unclear. The CDR3 totals 14 residues. The ends were cut back, 4 bases at V and 0 bases at J, with 10 bases in the middle. Germline assignment: CDR1 MNHEY and CDR2 SMNVEV (reference sequence). CDR3 DNA sequence: TGTGCCAGCAGTTCCCCCTCAAGCTCCTACGAGCAGTACTTC. Protein: CASSSPSSSYEQYF.

V gene TRBV7-9 combines with J gene TRBJ2-3, with unresolved D. V lost 5 bases to trimming and J lost 2 bases, with 8 bases between them. Germline V gene data show CDR1 as SEHNR and CDR2 as FQNEAQ (reference sequence). The CDR3 contains 13 residues. This CDR3 reads CASSPQDTDTQYF. CDR3 in DNA: TGTGCCAGCAGCCCCCAGGACACAGATACGCAGTATTTT.

This sequence joins TRBV27 and TRBJ2-1, with 12 bases aligning to TRBD2. CDR3 size: 17 residues. Germline loops: CDR1 MNHEY, CDR2 SMNVEV (reference sequence). V was pared by 5 bases and J by 2 bases, with 7 bases of the junction left unmatched. Here the CDR3 DNA reads TGTGCCAGCAGTCTCGCCCGGACTAGCGGGACCTACAATGAGCAGTTCTTC. Its translation: CASSLARTSGTYNEQFF.

This CDR3 reads CASSLEPSTDTQYF. DNA of the CDR3: TGTGCCAGCAGCTTGGAGCCAAGCACAGATACGCAGTATTTT. The rearrangement uses TRBV5-4 and TRBJ2-3; D is unresolved. Trimming shortened V by 0 bases and J by 0 bases, and 5 bases separated the two germline ends. Looked up from germline, CDR1 is SGHNT and CDR2 is YYREEE (reference sequence). This CDR3 contains 14 residues. Filled out from reference TRBV5-4 and TRBJ2-3, the complete variable domain reads ETGVTQSPTHLIKTRGQQVTLRCSSQSGHNTVSWYQQALGQGPQFIFQYYREEENGRGNFPPRFSGLQFPNYSSELNVNALELDDSALYLCASSLEPSTDTQYFGPGTRLTVL.

J is TRBJ1-1 and V is TRBV6-1, with TRBD1 matching over 8 bases. The CDR3 spans 14 residues. Unmatched junction bases numbered 5, after V lost 5 bases and J lost 3 bases. The germline CDR1 and CDR2 sequences are MNHNS and SASEGT. For the CDR3, the DNA is TGTGCCAGCAGTTTTTTACAGGGGGACACTGAAGCTTTCTTT. It codes for CASSFLQGDTEAFF.

DNA for the CDR3: TGTGCCATCAGTGGAGGGGACAGGGGCATCTATGGCTACACCTTC. Amino acids: CAISGGDRGIYGYTF. V usage is TRBV10-3 and J usage is TRBJ1-2, with 10 bases fitting TRBD1. V dropped 4 bases and J dropped 4; count of bases not matched to a gene: 6. Germline lookup yields CDR1 ENHRY and CDR2 SYGVKD. The CDR3 spans 15 residues.

This rearrangement joins TRBV7-2 to TRBJ2-2; D ambiguous. This CDR3 comprises 15 residues. CDR1 and CDR2 from the germline V gene are SGHTA and FQGNSA. The V end was cut by 1 base, the J end by 4 bases, with 10 bases between. The CDR3, as DNA: TGTGCCAGCAGCTTAGGCTGGGTAATCACCGGGGAGCTGTTTTTT. Its protein product is CASSLGWVITGELFF.

The chain is built from TRBV19 and TRBJ2-1; a weak D match, TRBD2 (6 bases). The CDR3 spans 13 residues. Trimming removed 9 bases at V and 4 bases at J, with 13 bases between. Germline CDR1 and CDR2: LNHDA and SQIVND (reference sequence). The CDR3 region is CASSWRGYNEQFF. CDR3 in DNA: TGTGCCAGCTCTTGGCGGGGATACAATGAGCAGTTCTTC.

The chain couples TRBV11-2 to TRBJ2-5; D unclear. Germline V gene lookup returns CDR1 SGHAT and CDR2 FQNNGV. This CDR3 has 11 amino acids. Trimming removed 5 bases from V and 5 bases from J, with 6 bases in between. In DNA form, the CDR3 reads TGTGCCAGCAGCACTTTTGAGACCCAGTACTTC. This encodes CASSTFETQYF.

This clone was seen a single time. The chain employs TRBV7-2 and TRBJ2-1, with TRBD2 matching 7 bases. The CDR3 has 13 amino acids. V dropped 5 bases and J dropped 4; count of bases not matched to a gene: 2. CDR1 is SGHTA and CDR2 is FQGNSA in the germline V gene. The chain's CDR3 is CASSRTSYNEQFF. The CDR3 DNA reads as TGTGCCAGCAGCAGGACTAGTTACAATGAGCAGTTCTTC.

The rearrangement uses TRBV4-3 and TRBJ1-1; 7 bases agree with TRBD1. J lost 6 bases, V lost 4 bases, and 11 bases had no gene match. CDR1 and CDR2 from the germline V gene are LGHNA and YSLEER. This CDR3 comprises 15 residues. The CDR3 is CASSPRGPETAEAFF. The CDR3, as DNA: TGCGCCAGCAGCCCGAGGGGGCCCGAGACGGCTGAAGCTTTCTTT.

The genes are TRBV27 and TRBJ2-1; no reliable D call. The V gene lost 4 bases and the J gene lost 6 bases, with 13 bases spanning the gap. The germline gives CDR1 MNHEY, CDR2 SMNVEV (reference sequence). The CDR3 runs to 14 residues. The DNA for the CDR3 is TGTGCCAGCAGTTACACCGGTCGTCCCAATGAGCAGTTCTTC. It encodes CASSYTGRPNEQFF.

This clone showed up just a few times. The CDR3 protein is CAISPTGRNTEAFF. CDR3 sequence (DNA): TGTGCCATCAGTCCGACAGGGCGGAACACTGAAGCTTTCTTT. The V and J genes are TRBV10-3 and TRBJ1-1; TRBD1 matches at 7 bases. The junction had 4 bases not matched to a gene; V was cut back by 5 bases and J by 1 base. The CDR3 has 14 residues. Per germline, CDR1 ENHRY and CDR2 SYGVKD.

V is TRBV4-2 and J is TRBJ2-7, with TRBD2 identical over 8 bases. This CDR3 region has 18 residues. The germline gives CDR1 LGHNA, CDR2 YNFKEQ. The J segment lost 6 bases and the V segment lost 1 base, leaving 17 bases of the junction unmatched. DNA for the CDR3: TGTGCCAGCAGCCAAGTCGGGGGGCTCTTGAGCGGGAGTCCCGAGCAGTACTTC. As protein: CASSQVGGLLSGSPEQYF.

V and J are TRBV18 and TRBJ1-5, with 8 nucleotides matching TRBD1. The germline gives CDR1 KGHSH, CDR2 LQKENI. Trimming cost V 3 bases and J 1 base; bases outside gene matches: 5. The CDR3 runs to 16 residues. CDR3: CASSPNTGGSNQPQHF. In DNA form, the CDR3 reads TGTGCCAGCTCACCCAACACAGGGGGAAGCAATCAGCCCCAGCATTTT.

This chain links TRBV28 with TRBJ2-1; D remains ambiguous. There are 12 residues in the CDR3. Germline CDR1 is MDHEN and CDR2 is SYDVKM. V was clipped by 6 bases and J by 4 bases, with 7 bases between them. The CDR3 here is CASRRGYNEQFF. The CDR3 nucleotides read TGTGCCAGCAGACGTGGTTACAATGAGCAGTTCTTC. Drawing the rest from reference TRBV28 and TRBJ2-1, the complete variable domain is DVKVTQSSRYLVKRTGEKVFLECVQDMDHENMFWYRQDPGLGLRLIYFSYDVKMKEKGDIPEGYSVSREKKERFSLILESASTNQTSMYLCASRRGYNEQFFGPGTRLTVL.

This clone is a singleton in its sample. The rearrangement uses TRBV6-5 and TRBJ2-4; D may be TRBD2 (5 bases). The V end was cut by 3 bases, the J end by 4 bases, with 10 bases between. The CDR3 sequence is 14 residues long. Germline-derived CDR1 and CDR2 are MNHEY and SVGAGI. The chain's CDR3 is CASSYLRDKNIQYF. CDR3 DNA: TGTGCCAGCAGTTATCTCCGGGATAAAAACATTCAGTACTTC.

The chain uses TRBV5-4 and TRBJ1-1; no definite D call. Looked up from germline, CDR1 is SGHNT and CDR2 is YYREEE (reference sequence). The CDR3 sequence is 14 residues long. V lost 4 bases, J lost 0 bases, and 10 bases lay in between. CDR3 in DNA: TGTGCCAGCAGCCTTTCGCGGATGAACACTGAAGCTTTCTTT. Encoded protein: CASSLSRMNTEAFF.

The chain combines TRBV5-4 with TRBJ2-5, with 9 bases fitting TRBD2. This CDR3 is 14 amino acids long. Losses at the gene ends were 6 bases for V and 4 bases for J; bases not matched to a gene: 7. Germline V lookup: CDR1 SGHNT, CDR2 YYREEE (reference sequence). This CDR3 reads CASTISGSGETQYF. Here the CDR3 DNA reads TGTGCCAGCACCATTAGCGGGAGTGGAGAGACCCAGTACTTC.

The genes are TRBV7-2 and TRBJ2-7; TRBD1 agrees at 8 bases. This CDR3 region has 15 residues. Germline V gene lookup returns CDR1 SGHTA and CDR2 FQGNSA. The V segment lost 2 bases and the J segment 3 bases; nucleotides outside the gene matches: 6. The CDR3 bases are TGTGCCAGCAGCTTAAGACGAGGACAGGGCTACGAGCAGTACTTC. Protein sequence: CASSLRRGQGYEQYF.

The chain couples TRBV27 to TRBJ2-3; 9 bases agree with TRBD2. With 0 bases clipped from V and 3 bases from J, the junction kept 4 bases outside the gene matches. CDR3 length equals 16 residues. The germline V gene has CDR1 MNHEY and CDR2 SMNVEV (reference sequence). The CDR3 bases are TGTGCCAGCAGTTTATCGTGGGCGGGAGGGACAGATACGCAGTATTTT. Its protein product is CASSLSWAGGTDTQYF.